Below, 21 T cell receptor beta chains from the same sample are listed, as sequenced in a study of T cells in localized non-small cell lung cancer. The data were produced by immunoSEQ multiplex PCR, yet TCRdb's version contains in-frame clones alone and is incomplete. The sample shows about 91,000 clones, 87% of them seen only once. Sequenced material: peripheral blood, taken before any cancer treatment. The receptors were gathered from a man aged 40 to 69 with stage I squamous cell lung carcinoma.

This chain uses TRBV6-1 with TRBJ1-5, with D perhaps matching TRBD1 (5 bases). The V end lost 4 bases, the J end lost 4 bases, and 14 bases lay between the germline ends. The V gene's germline CDR1 is MNHNS and CDR2 SASEGT. The CDR3 covers 15 residues. In DNA form, the CDR3 reads TGTGCCAGCAGTGGAGGGGACCACCCTAATCAGCCCCAGCATTTT. This translates into CASSGGDHPNQPQHF.

The genes are TRBV6-5 and TRBJ2-7; no firm D call. The CDR3 has 14 amino acids. The V gene's germline CDR1 is MNHEY and CDR2 SVGAGI. The germline V and J ends were trimmed by 2 bases and 0 bases, with 8 bases remaining between them. DNA of the CDR3: TGTGCCAGCAGTTACGGGCCGACCTCCTACGAGCAGTACTTC. This translates into CASSYGPTSYEQYF.

The V call is TRBV7-2, the J call TRBJ2-3, with D unresolved. There are 16 residues in the CDR3. Germline CDR1 SGHTA, CDR2 FQGNSA. V lost 1 base, J lost 0 bases, and 11 bases lay in between. This CDR3 reads CASSLGRGPSTDTQYF. In DNA, the CDR3 is TGTGCCAGCAGCTTAGGGCGAGGACCTAGCACAGATACGCAGTATTTT.

CDR3 sequence: CASRLVQSYNEQFF. CDR3 sequence (DNA): TGCGCCAGCAGACTAGTTCAATCCTACAATGAGCAGTTCTTC. The chain couples TRBV5-1 to TRBJ2-1, with D possibly matching TRBD2 (5 bases). Germline assignment: CDR1 SGHRS and CDR2 YFSETQ. V lost 5 bases, J lost 1 base, and 10 bases lay in between. The CDR3 has 14 amino acids.

In DNA, the CDR3 is TGCAGCGTTGTAACGAGGCGGACTGAAGCTTTCTTT. This sequence encodes CSVVTRRTEAFF. The chain joins TRBV29-1 to TRBJ1-1; D remains unclear. Looked up from germline, CDR1 is SQVTM and CDR2 is ANQGSEA. This CDR3 comprises 12 residues. The V and J ends lost 4 bases and 5 bases respectively, with 11 bases between them.

Ten or more counts support this clone. The chain is built from TRBV19 and TRBJ1-2; TRBD1 is a possible D gene (6 bases). Looked up from germline, CDR1 is LNHDA and CDR2 is SQIVND (reference sequence). CDR3 length: 16 amino acids. Trimming removed 0 bases at V and 6 bases at J, with 17 bases between. The CDR3 DNA reads as TGTGCCAGTAGTATAGAGGGTTCAGGGGCGCACGATGGCTACACCTTC. This translates into CASSIEGSGAHDGYTF.

The V gene is TRBV7-6, the J gene TRBJ1-1; no clear D. This CDR3 spans 13 amino acids. Germline CDR1 and CDR2: SGHVS and FNYEAQ. Trimming took 1 base from V and 1 from J, leaving 4 bases between them. Here the CDR3 reads CASSLGQNTEAFF. The DNA for the CDR3 is TGTGCCAGCAGCTTAGGACAGAACACTGAAGCTTTCTTT.

CDR3 coding DNA: TGCGCCACCCGCCCCGGGACAGCGAACACCGGGGAGCTGTTTTTT. Translating it yields CATRPGTANTGELFF. The chain carries TRBV10-1 and TRBJ2-2, with 7 bases identical to TRBD1. The CDR3 length is 15 residues. Unmatched junction bases numbered 8, after V lost 10 bases and J lost 0 bases. Germline assignment: CDR1 WNHNN and CDR2 SYGVQD (reference sequence).

The chain carries TRBV5-1 and TRBJ2-1; TRBD2 agrees at 11 bases. Germline lookup yields CDR1 SGHRS and CDR2 YFSETQ. Trimming at V came to 4 bases and at J to 5 bases, leaving 5 bases not matched to a gene. The CDR3 is 15 amino acids. The CDR3 DNA reads as TGCGCCAGCAGCACCGGGACTAGCGGCAACAATGAGCAGTTCTTC. Amino acid sequence: CASSTGTSGNNEQFF.

V usage is TRBV5-1 and J usage is TRBJ1-6; TRBD1 might be the D (6 bases). This CDR3 spans 14 amino acids. CDR1 SGHRS and CDR2 YFSETQ come from the germline V gene. Trimming removed 3 bases from V and 5 bases from J, with 9 bases in between. CDR3 DNA: TGCGCCAGCAGCTCCAGACAGGATAATTCACCCCTCCACTTT. It translates to CASSSRQDNSPLHF.

V usage is TRBV7-8 and J usage is TRBJ2-3, with TRBD2 matching 8 bases. The CDR3 consists of 15 residues. CDR1 is SGHVS and CDR2 is FQNEAQ in the germline V gene. V was pared by 1 base and J by 13 bases, with 13 bases of the junction left unmatched. CDR3: CASSLDDGGAAMEYF. CDR3 coding DNA: TGTGCCAGCAGCTTAGATGACGGGGGGGCCGCAATGGAGTATTTT.

This chain links TRBV6-1 with TRBJ2-5, with D perhaps matching TRBD1 (6 bases). Per the germline V gene, CDR1 is MNHNS and CDR2 is SASEGT. The V gene lost 5 bases and the J gene lost 1 base, with 14 bases spanning the gap. The CDR3 sequence is 15 residues long. The DNA of the CDR3 is TGTGCCAGCAGTAAAAGACAGGCGAGCCAAGAGACCCAGTACTTC. Its translation is CASSKRQASQETQYF.

This clone was recorded only once. This chain connects TRBV30 to TRBJ1-1; weak D call: TRBD1 (5 bases). This CDR3 is built from 13 residues. Germline CDR1 reads GTSNPN; CDR2 reads SVGIG (reference sequence). Trimming removed 3 bases from V and 1 base from J, with 9 bases in between. CDR3 sequence: CAWSPGGNTEAFF. Here the CDR3 DNA reads TGTGCCTGGAGCCCCGGGGGGAACACTGAAGCTTTCTTT.

The J gene is TRBJ2-7, the V gene TRBV28, with 7 nucleotides matching TRBD1. Germline trimming cut 7 bases from V and 1 base from J; bases unmatched to any gene: 13. The length of the CDR3 is 16 residues. In germline, CDR1 is MDHEN, CDR2 SYDVKM. The CDR3 loop reads CASTGTEANNSYEQYF. Here the CDR3 DNA reads TGTGCCAGCACAGGGACAGAAGCTAATAATTCCTACGAGCAGTACTTC.

The genes are TRBV19 and TRBJ2-3; 12 positions match TRBD2. Germline CDR1 is LNHDA and CDR2 is SQIVND (reference sequence). The CDR3 sequence is 17 residues long. Trimming at V came to 10 bases and at J to 4 bases, leaving 15 bases not matched to a gene. Here the CDR3 DNA reads TGTGCCACGGCCGCACTACTAGCGGGGGGTTGGGCAGATACGCAGTATTTT. Translated, it gives CATAALLAGGWADTQYF.

V gene TRBV11-3 combines with J gene TRBJ2-3; tentatively, D is TRBD1 (5 bases). V was shortened by 3 bases and J by 4 bases, with 11 bases between the two germline ends. CDR1 is SGHNT, CDR2 YENEEA, per germline. This CDR3 comprises 14 residues. This CDR3 reads CASSFRGRADTQYF. CDR3 coding DNA: TGTGCCAGCAGCTTTAGGGGTAGGGCAGATACGCAGTATTTT.

The V and J genes are TRBV5-1 and TRBJ2-5, with D possibly matching TRBD1 (6 bases). CDR1 is SGHRS and CDR2 is YFSETQ in the germline V gene. Trimming took off 4 bases at V and 1 base at J, with 11 bases between the two ends. The CDR3 is made up of 14 amino acids. The CDR3 spells CASSAGQSQETQYF. CDR3 DNA: TGCGCCAGCAGCGCCGGACAGAGCCAAGAGACCCAGTACTTC.

V gene TRBV6-1 combines with J gene TRBJ2-2, with TRBD1 matching 8 bases. J was trimmed by 3 bases and V by 7 bases; bases with no gene match: 7. CDR1 is MNHNS, CDR2 SASEGT, per germline. The CDR3 has 15 amino acids. The CDR3 reads CASNFDRGDTGELFF. DNA of the CDR3: TGTGCCAGCAACTTCGACAGGGGAGACACCGGGGAGCTGTTTTTT.

As DNA, the CDR3 is TGTGCCAGCAGTGAAAAGGGGGGCTATGGCTACACCTTC. It specifies CASSEKGGYGYTF. The chain links TRBV2 to TRBJ1-2, with TRBD1 as a possible D gene (6 bases). The V and J ends lost 2 bases and 4 bases respectively, with 8 bases between them. CDR1 and CDR2 from the germline V gene are SNHLY and FYNNEI. CDR3 length equals 13 residues.

The V and J genes are TRBV28 and TRBJ1-2; D may be TRBD1 (5 bases). The CDR3 is made up of 16 amino acids. Per the germline V gene, CDR1 is MDHEN and CDR2 is SYDVKM. V was clipped by 1 base and J by 9 bases, with 21 bases between them. CDR3 sequence reads: CASSLSGGQPPGRYTF. The CDR3 coding sequence is TGTGCCAGCAGTTTATCGGGAGGGCAACCGCCGGGACGCTACACCTTC.

The V call is TRBV29-1, the J call TRBJ1-2; D unresolved. From germline, CDR1 is SQVTM and CDR2 ANQGSEA. The ends were cut back, 7 bases at V and 2 bases at J, with 14 bases in the middle. There are 13 residues in the CDR3. This CDR3 reads CSAALSPNYGYTF. The CDR3 nucleotides are TGCAGCGCCGCCCTATCCCCCAACTATGGCTACACCTTC.